This T cell receptor (beta chain) was sequenced in a study of control samples from healthy donors and cancer patients. Germline V gene data show CDR1 as KGHDR and CDR2 as SFDVKD. This CDR3 spans 15 amino acids. Trimming stripped 4 bases from V and 3 bases from J, with 12 bases between. Repertoires were generated with immunoSEQ multiplex PCR, while TCRdb's copy carries only in-frame clones and drops some. The sample has roughly 170,000 clones, around 93% seen once. Sample: blood. The receptor was derived from a man aged 18 to 29 in good health. The chain is built from TRBV24-1 and TRBJ1-5; D call uncertain. CDR3 amino acids: CATSEPLEFNQPQHF. The CDR3, as DNA: TGTGCCACCAGTGAACCCTTGGAATTCAATCAGCCCCAGCATTTT.